Following are 4 T cell receptor beta chains from one sample sequenced in a study of Graves' ophthalmopathy and Graves' hyperthyroidism. Beta-chain TCR CDR3 regions were amplified from RNA transcripts. Second-round multiplex PCR came after a first-round RT-PCR that employed HTBI primers. TCRdb called the multiplex PCR reads again in MiXCR, with one record for every CDR3 protein. The repertoire has over a million distinct CDR3 sequences, about 38% of them found once; the top ten carry roughly 11%. What was sequenced was peripheral blood or thyroid tissue (not recorded which). The receptors were sampled from an adult man with Graves' hyperthyroidism.

Only one count was recorded for this clonotype. With a much larger clone just one base away, this may be a read error. The chain recombines TRBV9 with TRBJ2-5; D gene uncertain. The CDR3 consists of 13 residues. V dropped 1 base and J dropped 4 bases, with 8 bases sitting between them. Germline CDR1 is SGDLS and CDR2 is YYNGEE. The CDR3 loop is CASSVMWGETQYF. For the CDR3, the DNA is TGTGCCAGCAGCGTAATGTGGGGAGAGACCCAGTACTTC.

This rearrangement joins TRBV6-1 to TRBJ2-7; TRBD1 matches at 12 bases. This CDR3 is built from 15 residues. V lost 7 bases to trimming and J lost 6 bases; unmatched junction nucleotides: 10. Germline V lookup: CDR1 MNHNS, CDR2 SASEGT. CDR3: CASTDPGQGASEQYF. The CDR3 bases are TGTGCCAGCACCGATCCGGGACAGGGGGCGTCCGAGCAGTACTTC.

Remarks on this clonotype: A much larger clone lies a single base off, so this may be a read error. The chain recombines TRBV19 with TRBJ1-1; 8 bases fit TRBD1. The CDR3 sequence is 12 residues long. In germline, CDR1 is LNHDA, CDR2 SQIVND (reference sequence). CDR3 in amino acids: CASRDRGVEALF. The CDR3 DNA sequence: TGTGCCAGCCGAGACAGGGGTGTTGAAGCTCTCTTT.

This clonotype has more than one count but fewer than ten. The V and J genes are TRBV12-3 or TRBV12-4 and TRBJ2-2; 10 positions agree with TRBD1. The CDR3 loop spans 17 amino acids. The trim removed 5 bases at V and 5 bases at J, leaving 11 bases unmatched. CDR3 protein: CASSPKGTGDGTGELFF. The CDR3 nucleotides are TGTGCCAGCAGTCCCAAGGGGACAGGGGATGGGACCGGGGAGCTGTTTTTT.